This entry concerns a single T cell receptor beta chain. Its antigen is unidentified. The PCR contained 60 Vbeta and 13 Jbeta primers. Per the authors' pipeline: Unique TCR beta chains totaled roughly 81 million in a later count, with roughly 12 million of them shared. Libraries were prepared by immunoSEQ multiplex PCR; TCRdb keeps only in-frame clonotypes and omits some of them. V, J and clone size were drawn from that table, and D and trimming were deduced from the DNA. The sample includes 150,000 to 200,000 clones, approximately 67% seen only once; the top ten take 2.5% to 3%. This sample was taken from a study of cytomegalovirus exposure and HLA in healthy donors. Points from the study as a whole: One later analysis reportedly identified an Asian-associated ancestry cluster that showed fewer N-insertions than the roughly 700-donor mean.

Likely unrecorded immune exposures existed in these nominally healthy donors. V was shortened by 0 bases and J by 3 bases, with 12 bases between the two germline ends. Germline-derived CDR1 and CDR2 are LNHDA and SQIVND (reference sequence). The CDR3 totals 16 residues. This receptor was obtained from a middle-aged man in good health and CMV-seronegative. V and J are TRBV19 and TRBJ1-5, with D uncertain. Sequencing used PBMCs. CDR3 nucleotides: TGTGCCAGTAGTATAGAATTCGGGATACCCAATCAGCCCCAGCATTTT. Translation: CASSIEFGIPNQPQHF.